A selection of T cell receptor beta chains follows, all from one sample in a study of blood T cells in healthy people across ages. One entry per CDR3 protein, called by TCRdb with MiXCR from the 5' RACE reads. The sample yields around 1,000,000 distinct CDR3 sequences, 35% to 45% seen once. Sample: blood. Receptors were obtained from a man in his late teens or twenties in good health. The conserved cysteine and the conserved F or W are not part of the CDR3 here.

V	J	CDR3
TRBV4-2	TRBJ1-1	ASSQEGASALTEAF
TRBV6-5	TRBJ2-3	ASSAFSRASTDTQY
TRBV7-9	TRBJ1-4	ASSSKDRDEKLF
TRBV19	TRBJ2-1	ASGLAGHYNEQF
TRBV28	TRBJ1-6	ASSATGGAYNSPLH
TRBV27	TRBJ1-1	ASSLMFRNTEAF
TRBV7-9	TRBJ1-5	ASSSTGAYNQPQH
TRBV11-1	TRBJ1-1	ASSLSGREAF
TRBV20-1	TRBJ2-7	SARDLTGTSSYEQY
TRBV20-1	TRBJ1-1	SAVDGPTEAF
TRBV20-1	TRBJ1-2	SARGDRGYYGYT
TRBV6-5	TRBJ1-6	ASSYSNNSPLH
TRBV5-1	TRBJ1-1	ASSTGRDRTQAF
TRBV10-3	TRBJ2-5	AISEELMETQY
TRBV4-3	TRBJ2-3	ASSQGVSTSTDTQY
TRBV12-3/TRBV12-4	TRBJ1-2	ASSRWDNYGYT
TRBV29-1	TRBJ2-2	SVGGGQDTGELF
TRBV10-3	TRBJ2-2	AIDSGTGVTGELF
TRBV4-3	TRBJ1-2	ASSRRQANYGYT
TRBV5-1	TRBJ1-2	ASSLDTATYGYT